The 10 T cell receptor beta chains presented below share a single source sample, sequenced in a study of T-cell memory formation after mild COVID-19. TCRdb re-analysed the 5' RACE reads in MiXCR, keeping a single row per CDR3 protein. The sample includes around 300,000 distinct CDR3 sequences, roughly 15% of them seen just once. The specimen sequenced was PBMCs or a T cell subset sorted from them (not recorded which). Receptors originate from a young man who had mild COVID-19 (a few samples of this study predate the infection). Cell type and time point are not known.

The chain carries TRBV28 and TRBJ2-3, with D possibly matching TRBD2 (5 bases). Deletions cut 3 bases from V and 3 bases from J, with 7 bases between. Germline V gives CDR1 MDHEN, CDR2 SYDVKM. The CDR3 loop spans 13 amino acids. CDR3 in amino acids: CASSLTITDTQYF. The CDR3 DNA is TGTGCCAGCAGTTTGACTATTACAGATACGCAGTATTTT.

This clonotype was observed a handful of times. The chain carries TRBV6-1 and TRBJ2-4, with TRBD2 matching 7 bases. The CDR3 sequence is 15 residues long. CDR1 is MNHNS, CDR2 SASEGT, per germline. The trim removed 1 base at V and 7 bases at J, leaving 7 bases unmatched. The CDR3 DNA reads TGTGCCAGCAGTGAAGAATGGGAGGGGTTGAACATTCAGTACTTC. Translation gives CASSEEWEGLNIQYF.

The table lists this clonotype with a few counts. The J gene is TRBJ2-5, the V gene TRBV27; the D is unclear. V shed 5 bases and J shed 5 bases, with 12 bases lying between them. CDR3 size: 13 residues. The germline gives CDR1 MNHEY, CDR2 SMNVEV (reference sequence). The CDR3 sequence is CASSPFGVETQYF. For the CDR3, the DNA is TGTGCCAGCAGTCCGTTTGGAGTCGAGACCCAGTACTTC.

The rearrangement links TRBV3-1 to TRBJ2-2, with D hard to call. The CDR3 totals 14 residues. V shed 2 bases and J shed 8 bases, with 12 bases lying between them. Germline CDR1 LGHDT, CDR2 YNNKEL (reference sequence). The CDR3 is CASSQSRKGGELFF. The CDR3 nucleotides read TGTGCCAGCAGCCAAAGCCGGAAGGGAGGGGAGCTGTTTTTT.

This clonotype was seen at least ten times. One junction end disagrees with the germline gene, perhaps due to a read error. The chain carries TRBV7-7 and TRBJ2-1; D ambiguous. The CDR3 sequence is 13 residues long. Germline-derived CDR1 and CDR2 are SSHAT and FNYEAQ (reference sequence). CDR3 sequence: CASSSAWGGEQFF. CDR3 in DNA: TGTGCTAGCAGCTCGGCGTGGGGTGGTGAGCAGTTCTTC.

This clonotype was observed a handful of times. The chain has TRBV7-9 and TRBJ1-1, with D uncertain. Germline lookup yields CDR1 SEHNR and CDR2 FQNEAQ (reference sequence). CDR3 length: 15 amino acids. Trimming pared 0 bases from V and 1 base from J, leaving 9 bases between. The CDR3 spells CASSLAPQTNTEAFF. CDR3 sequence (DNA): TGTGCCAGCAGCTTAGCTCCACAAACGAACACTGAAGCTTTCTTT. Filled out from reference TRBV7-9 and TRBJ1-1, the complete variable domain reads DTGVSQNPRHKITKRGQNVTFRCDPISEHNRLYWYRQTLGQGPEFLTYFQNEAQLEKSRLLSDRFSAERPKGSFSTLEIQRTEQGDSAMYLCASSLAPQTNTEAFFGQGTRLTVV.

This clonotype showed up many times. This chain joins TRBV4-1 and TRBJ2-2; maybe TRBD1 (5 bases). The V and J ends lost 2 bases and 4 bases respectively, with 8 bases between them. The CDR3 contains 14 residues. Per germline, CDR1 MGHRA and CDR2 YSYEKL. CDR3 coding DNA: TGCGCCAGCAGCCAACTTGACAGCACCGGGGAGCTGTTTTTT. Translation gives CASSQLDSTGELFF.

The V and J genes are TRBV20-1 and TRBJ2-3; 10 positions agree with TRBD2. The CDR3 loop spans 14 amino acids. The V segment lost 3 bases and the J segment 5 bases; nucleotides outside the gene matches: 5. The germline CDR1 and CDR2 sequences are DFQATT and SNEGSKA (reference sequence). In DNA form, the CDR3 reads TGCAGTGCTAGCCTAGCGGGGGCAGTAGATACGCAGTATTTT. Its protein product is CSASLAGAVDTQYF.

V usage is TRBV9 and J usage is TRBJ2-2; 8 bases are shared with TRBD2. Germline trimming cut 4 bases from V and 6 bases from J; bases unmatched to any gene: 8. The length of the CDR3 is 15 residues. The germline CDR1 and CDR2 sequences are SGDLS and YYNGEE. The CDR3 nucleotides are TGTGCCAGCAGCCCAGGGACTAGTAGCTCCGGGGAGCTGTTTTTT. The encoded protein is CASSPGTSSSGELFF.

A few counts support this clonotype. The chain carries TRBV5-1 and TRBJ2-2, with 9 bases fitting TRBD1. Trimming took 5 bases from V and 6 from J; bases not matched to a gene: 8. Germline CDR1 is SGHRS and CDR2 is YFSETQ. The CDR3 extends over 15 amino acids. CDR3 sequence (DNA): TGCGCCAGCAGGGACGGACAGGGGTTTGCCGGGGAGCTGTTTTTT. Protein product: CASRDGQGFAGELFF.